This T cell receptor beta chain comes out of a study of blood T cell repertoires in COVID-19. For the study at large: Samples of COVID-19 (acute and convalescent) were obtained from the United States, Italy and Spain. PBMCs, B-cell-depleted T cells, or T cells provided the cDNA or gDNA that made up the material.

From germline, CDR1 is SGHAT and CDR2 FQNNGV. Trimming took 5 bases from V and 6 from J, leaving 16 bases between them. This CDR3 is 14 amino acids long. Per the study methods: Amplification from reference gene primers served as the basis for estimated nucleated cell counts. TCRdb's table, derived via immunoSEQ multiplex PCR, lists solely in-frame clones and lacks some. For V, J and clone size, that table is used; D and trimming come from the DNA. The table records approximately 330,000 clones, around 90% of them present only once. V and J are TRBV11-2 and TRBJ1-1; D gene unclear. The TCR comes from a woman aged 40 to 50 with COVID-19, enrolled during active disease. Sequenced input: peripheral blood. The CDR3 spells CASSRQVKWPEAFF. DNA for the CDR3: TGTGCCAGCAGCCGCCAGGTCAAGTGGCCTGAAGCTTTCTTT.